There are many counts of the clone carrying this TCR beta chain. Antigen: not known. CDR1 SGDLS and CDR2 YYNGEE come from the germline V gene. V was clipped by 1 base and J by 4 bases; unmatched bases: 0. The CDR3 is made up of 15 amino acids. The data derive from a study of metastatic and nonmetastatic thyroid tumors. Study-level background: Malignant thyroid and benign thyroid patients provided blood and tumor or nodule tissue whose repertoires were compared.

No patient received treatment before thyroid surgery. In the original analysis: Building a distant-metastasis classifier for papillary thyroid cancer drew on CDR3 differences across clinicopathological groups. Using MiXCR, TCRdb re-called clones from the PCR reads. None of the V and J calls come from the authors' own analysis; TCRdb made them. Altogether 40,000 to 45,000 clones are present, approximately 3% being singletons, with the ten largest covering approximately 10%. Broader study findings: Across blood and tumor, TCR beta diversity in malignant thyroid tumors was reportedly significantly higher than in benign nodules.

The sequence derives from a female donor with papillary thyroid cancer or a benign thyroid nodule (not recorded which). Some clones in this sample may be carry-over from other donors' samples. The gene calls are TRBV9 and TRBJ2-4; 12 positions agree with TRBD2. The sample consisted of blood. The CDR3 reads CASSVTSGRKNIQYF. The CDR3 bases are TGTGCCAGCAGCGTAACTAGCGGGAGGAAAAACATTCAGTACTTC. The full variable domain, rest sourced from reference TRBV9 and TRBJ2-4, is DSGVTQTPKHLITATGQRVTLRCSPRSGDLSVYWYQQSLDQGLQFLIQYYNGEERAKGNILERFSAQQFPDLHSELNLSSLELGDSALYFCASSVTSGRKNIQYFGAGTRLSVL.